This TCR beta chain was found in a study of shared T cell receptors in the human thymus. Trimming cost V 4 bases and J 7 bases, with 20 bases left between them. Germline CDR1 SGHAT, CDR2 FQNNGV. The length of the CDR3 is 16 residues. Using immunoSEQ multiplex PCR, the repertoire was profiled, and TCRdb retains in-frame clones only, with some absent. The sample gives over 450,000 clones, 75% to 80% of which show up once; more than 0.01% is in the top ten. This clone came up once. The sample also formed part of further work on human thymus T cells. From that second work: Surgeons resected thymus tissue during corrective heart surgery. Related research described thymic repertoires that were highly overlapping among unrelated individuals.

The sequence was collected from a boy under three years old with a congenital heart defect. The chain links TRBV11-2 to TRBJ2-1, with TRBD2 as a possible D gene (7 bases). Sequences were obtained from thymocytes. Here the CDR3 DNA reads TGTGCCAGCAGCTCTCACCGGGGGGCTTTAGAAAATGAGCAGTTCTTC. Residues: CASSSHRGALENEQFF. The whole variable domain, filled in from reference TRBV11-2 and TRBJ2-1, reads EAGVAQSPRYKIIEKRQSVAFWCNPISGHATLYWYQQILGQGPKLLIQFQNNGVVDDSQLPKDRFSAERLKGVDSTLKIQPAKLEDSAVYLCASSSHRGALENEQFFGPGTRLTVL.